What follows are 17 T cell receptor beta chains derived from one specimen sequenced in a study of cytomegalovirus exposure and HLA in healthy donors. PCR primers comprised 60 Vbeta and 13 Jbeta primers. Clones were read by immunoSEQ multiplex PCR, and TCRdb kept only the in-frame ones, dropping some. The sample has 75,000 to 100,000 clones. Material: PBMCs. These receptors were taken from a woman aged 60 to 75 in good health and CMV-seronegative.

CDR3 sequence: CASSREGGPYEQYF. The DNA for the CDR3 is TGTGCCAGCTCAAGGGAAGGGGGCCCCTACGAGCAGTACTTC. The chain is built from TRBV18 and TRBJ2-7; 7 bases agree with TRBD1. V lost 5 bases, J lost 2 bases, and 6 bases stayed unmatched. The CDR3 length is 14 residues. Looked up from germline, CDR1 is KGHSH and CDR2 is LQKENI.

The V and J genes are TRBV6-1 and TRBJ1-1, with D uncertain. The CDR3 length is 12 residues. Germline loops: CDR1 MNHNS, CDR2 SASEGT. Trimming left V 1 base short and J 9 bases short, with 9 bases between. The chain's CDR3 is CASSEGAAKAFF. The DNA of the CDR3 is TGTGCCAGCAGTGAAGGGGCTGCGAAAGCTTTCTTT.

The J gene is TRBJ2-2, the V gene TRBV29-1; D might be TRBD2 (5 bases). Germline lookup yields CDR1 SQVTM and CDR2 ANQGSEA. CDR3 length: 14 amino acids. Trimming took off 3 bases at V and 1 base at J, with 9 bases between the two ends. The CDR3 nucleotides read TGCAGCGTTGATCTCGGGGTGAACACCGGGGAGCTGTTTTTT. The encoded protein is CSVDLGVNTGELFF.

V usage is TRBV18 and J usage is TRBJ1-5, with D tentatively TRBD1 (5 bases). Germline V CDR1 and CDR2: KGHSH, LQKENI. This CDR3 is 17 amino acids long. V was cut by 3 bases and J by 1 base, with 16 bases left in between. The CDR3 sequence: CASSPSPSTASNQPQHF. CDR3 DNA: TGTGCCAGCTCACCCTCGCCGTCGACAGCCAGCAATCAGCCCCAGCATTTT.

The chain carries TRBV5-5 and TRBJ1-1; D is perhaps TRBD1 (5 bases). The germline V and J ends were trimmed by 5 bases and 7 bases, with 24 bases remaining between them. In germline, CDR1 is SGHKS, CDR2 YYEKEE (reference sequence). CDR3 length: 16 amino acids. In DNA, the CDR3 is TGTGCCAGCAGTTTTACCGGGACCCCGGGGAGGGGTGAAGCTTTCTTT. As protein: CASSFTGTPGRGEAFF.

The genes are TRBV18 and TRBJ2-1; D perhaps matches TRBD2 (6 bases). V lost 3 bases to trimming and J lost 5 bases, with 11 bases between them. Germline V gene sequence: CDR1 KGHSH, CDR2 LQKENI. The CDR3 spans 14 residues. The CDR3, as DNA: TGTGCCAGCTCACCCGGAGGGGCCCACAATGAGCAGTTCTTC. Protein product: CASSPGGAHNEQFF.

The gene calls are TRBV5-1 and TRBJ2-2; TRBD1 agrees at 7 bases. The germline CDR1 and CDR2 sequences are SGHRS and YFSETQ. V lost 3 bases and J lost 0; bases outside the gene matches: 8. This CDR3 region has 17 residues. This CDR3 is CASSSGAGGPNTGELFF. CDR3 nucleotides: TGCGCCAGCAGCTCCGGGGCAGGGGGACCGAACACCGGGGAGCTGTTTTTT.

This chain uses TRBV27 with TRBJ1-5, with D possibly matching TRBD1 (5 bases). V was shortened by 6 bases and J by 3 bases, with 24 bases between the two germline ends. The CDR3 is 18 residues long. Germline CDR1 is MNHEY and CDR2 is SMNVEV (reference sequence). The CDR3 region has the DNA TGTGCCAGCAGCCCCGGGACTCACACCCTTACTACCAATCAGCCCCAGCATTTT. This sequence encodes CASSPGTHTLTTNQPQHF.

The V call is TRBV14, the J call TRBJ1-3, with 7 bases identical to TRBD1. The CDR3 has 16 residues. V shed 3 bases, J shed 2 bases, and the junction held 7 bases outside the gene matches. The V gene's germline CDR1 is SGHDN and CDR2 FVKESK. The CDR3 here is CASSHRQGRTGNTIYF. DNA for the CDR3: TGTGCCAGCAGCCACCGACAGGGCCGAACTGGAAACACCATATATTTT.

The V and J genes are TRBV28 and TRBJ2-7; the D is unclear. This CDR3 is built from 12 residues. V lost 6 bases and J 6 bases, leaving 12 bases between the germline ends. Germline values: CDR1 MDHEN, CDR2 SYDVKM. The DNA of the CDR3 is TGTGCCAGCAGCTCTTCCTTCGGCGAGCAGTACTTC. This codes for CASSSSFGEQYF.

The J gene is TRBJ1-3, the V gene TRBV19; 9 nucleotides match TRBD1. Germline V lookup: CDR1 LNHDA, CDR2 SQIVND (reference sequence). The CDR3 runs to 15 residues. The trim removed 4 bases at V and 3 bases at J, leaving 4 bases unmatched. The CDR3 region is CASSNGQGNGNTIYF. The CDR3 DNA is TGTGCCAGTAGTAATGGACAGGGGAATGGAAACACCATATATTTT.

The chain uses TRBV6-5 and TRBJ2-7; a possible D gene is TRBD1 (5 bases). This CDR3 contains 15 residues. Germline assignment: CDR1 MNHEY and CDR2 SVGAGI. V was shortened by 2 bases and J by 2 bases, with 13 bases between the two germline ends. The CDR3 DNA is TGTGCCAGCAGTTACACGCGAGACAGAGCCTACGAGCAGTACTTC. Translated, it gives CASSYTRDRAYEQYF.

The chain is built from TRBV6-1 and TRBJ2-1; 16 bases match TRBD2. Trimming took 7 bases from V and 14 from J; bases not matched to a gene: 5. This CDR3 region has 13 residues. Germline CDR1 MNHNS, CDR2 SASEGT. The CDR3 DNA reads TGTGCCAGCACGGAGGGACTAGCGGGAGGGAAGTTCTTC. Protein product: CASTEGLAGGKFF.

The CDR3 protein is CASSFAGSNTEAFF. The CDR3, as DNA: TGCGCCAGCAGCTTCGCAGGGTCTAACACTGAAGCTTTCTTT. The chain links TRBV5-1 to TRBJ1-1, with D possibly TRBD1 on 5 matching bases. This CDR3 has 14 amino acids. Per the germline V gene, CDR1 is SGHRS and CDR2 is YFSETQ. With 2 bases removed from V and 2 bases from J, the gap between germline ends came to 10 bases.

The chain carries TRBV19 and TRBJ2-3; TRBD2 might be the D (5 bases). Germline-derived CDR1 and CDR2 are LNHDA and SQIVND (reference sequence). This CDR3 spans 18 amino acids. The ends were cut back, 5 bases at V and 3 bases at J, with 24 bases in the middle. The CDR3 is CASSPRLASRRGTDTQYF. The CDR3 nucleotides read TGTGCCAGTAGTCCGAGGCTGGCTAGCCGACGTGGTACAGATACGCAGTATTTT. Filled out from reference TRBV19 and TRBJ2-3, the complete variable domain reads DGGITQSPKYLFRKEGQNVTLSCEQNLNHDAMYWYRQDPGQGLRLIYYSQIVNDFQKGDIAEGYSVSREKKESFPLTVTSAQKNPTAFYLCASSPRLASRRGTDTQYFGPGTRLTVL.

The gene calls are TRBV4-3 and TRBJ2-1; the D is unclear. Germline lookup yields CDR1 LGHNA and CDR2 YSLEER. This CDR3 spans 15 amino acids. V was pared by 1 base and J by 7 bases, with 14 bases between. CDR3 in amino acids: CASSQARSWRNEQFF. DNA of the CDR3: TGCGCCAGCAGCCAAGCCAGAAGTTGGCGGAATGAGCAGTTCTTC.

The J gene is TRBJ2-2, the V gene TRBV7-2; D is undetermined. V was cut by 6 bases and J by 0 bases, with 5 bases left in between. Germline V gene sequence: CDR1 SGHTA, CDR2 FQGNSA. The length of the CDR3 is 13 residues. In DNA form, the CDR3 reads TGTGCCAGCAGTCACTCGAACACCGGGGAGCTGTTTTTT. Encoded protein: CASSHSNTGELFF.